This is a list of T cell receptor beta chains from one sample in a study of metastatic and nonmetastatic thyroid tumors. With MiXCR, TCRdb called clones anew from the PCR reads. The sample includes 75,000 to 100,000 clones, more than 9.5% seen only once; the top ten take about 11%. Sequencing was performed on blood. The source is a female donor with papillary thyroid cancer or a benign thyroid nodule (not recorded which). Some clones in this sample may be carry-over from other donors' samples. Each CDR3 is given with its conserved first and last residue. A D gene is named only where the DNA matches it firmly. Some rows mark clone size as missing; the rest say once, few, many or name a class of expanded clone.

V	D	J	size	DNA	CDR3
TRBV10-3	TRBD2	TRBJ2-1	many	TGTGCCATCAGGGCACTAGCGGGGGATAATGAGCAGTTCTTC	CAIRALAGDNEQFF
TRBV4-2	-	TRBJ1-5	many	TGTGCCAGCAGCCAAGAGGGCCCAGCCCAGCCCCAGCATTTT	CASSQEGPAQPQHF
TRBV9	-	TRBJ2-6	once	TGTGCCAGCAGCGTATATGGCTGTGGTTCTGGGGCCAACGTCCTGACTTTC	CASSVYGCGSGANVLTF
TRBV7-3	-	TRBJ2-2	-	TGTGCCAGCAGCTCGGGACAAGGGAACACCGGGGAGCTGTTTTTT	CASSSGQGNTGELFF
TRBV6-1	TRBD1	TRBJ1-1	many	TGTGCCAGCAGTCACCCGACAGGGAGGCCTTTCTTT	CASSHPTGRPFF
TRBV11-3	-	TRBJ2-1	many	TGTGCCAGCAGCCCGGGACGAGGCAGACTTCACAATGAGCAGTTCTTC	CASSPGRGRLHNEQFF
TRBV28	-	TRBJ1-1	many	TGTGCCAGCAGACCGTCGCCAGCCAACACTGAAGCTTTCTTT	CASRPSPANTEAFF
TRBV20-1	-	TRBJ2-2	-	TGCAGTGCCAAGGACCCTTCCAACACCGGGGAGCTGTTTTTT	CSAKDPSNTGELFF
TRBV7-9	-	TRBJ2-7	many	TGTGCCAGCAGCTATCCGGGACAAGGATACGAGCAGTACTTC	CASSYPGQGYEQYF
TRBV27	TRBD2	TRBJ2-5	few	TGTGCCAGCAGTTTCCGCACCGGGACTAGCTTATTAGAGACCCAGTACTTC	CASSFRTGTSLLETQYF
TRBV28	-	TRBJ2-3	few	TGTGCCAGCATCCCACCGTACGGGTGGGGAGAAAGAGATACGCAGTATTTT	CASIPPYGWGERDTQYF
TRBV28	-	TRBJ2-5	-	TGTGCCAGCATCCCTGGCTCTGGGGTGAGAGGAGAGACCCAGTACTTC	CASIPGSGVRGETQYF
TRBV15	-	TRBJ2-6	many	TGTGCCACCAGCTCGTCCGAAGGCTCCTCTGGGGCCAACGTCCTGACTTTC	CATSSSEGSSGANVLTF
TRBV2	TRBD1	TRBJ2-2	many	TGTGCCAGCAGTATCAGACAGGGGGGTGGCGGGGAGCTGTTTTTT	CASSIRQGGGGELFF
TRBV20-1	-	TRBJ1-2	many	TGCAGTGCTAGAGATTCCGTACACGGCCACTATGGCTACACCTTC	CSARDSVHGHYGYTF
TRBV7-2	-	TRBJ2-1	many	TGTGCCAGCAGCTTAGGGACAGAAAGAAATGAGCAGTTCTTC	CASSLGTERNEQFF
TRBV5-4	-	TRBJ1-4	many	TGTGCCAGCAGCCCGGGTTGGGGGGAAAAACTGTTTTTT	CASSPGWGEKLFF
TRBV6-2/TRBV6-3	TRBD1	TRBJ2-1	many	TGTGCCAGCACCAGGACAGGGTCCAATGAGCAGTTCTTC	CASTRTGSNEQFF
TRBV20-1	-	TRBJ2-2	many	TGCAGTGCTAGGCCGGGTGGAGCCAACACCGGGGAGCTGTTTTTT	CSARPGGANTGELFF
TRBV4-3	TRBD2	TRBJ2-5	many	TGCGCCAGCAGCCAAGAGTCTAGCGGGAGGGCAAGTCCATCACAGACCCAGTACTTC	CASSQESSGRASPSQTQYF
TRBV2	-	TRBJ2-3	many	TGTGCCAGCATCTCTTCGGCAGGGGGCACAGATACGCAGTATTTT	CASISSAGGTDTQYF
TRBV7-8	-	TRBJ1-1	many	TGTGCCAGCAGTTCAAAACTCAGTTTGAACACTGAAGCTTTCTTT	CASSSKLSLNTEAFF
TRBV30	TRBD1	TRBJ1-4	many	TGTGCCTGGAGCCAGAGACAGGGTCGCGAAAAACTGTTTTTT	CAWSQRQGREKLFF
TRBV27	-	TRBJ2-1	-	TGCGCCAGCAGTTTCCAGGGAGCGTGCCTCAATGAGCAGTTCTTC	CASSFQGACLNEQFF
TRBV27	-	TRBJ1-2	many	TGTGCCAGCAGTTCACGCGGGACCCATGGCTACACCTTC	CASSSRGTHGYTF
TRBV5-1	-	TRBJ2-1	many	TGCGCCAGCAGCTTGGGGGGGGGCGGCTACAATGAGCAGTTCTTC	CASSLGGGGYNEQFF
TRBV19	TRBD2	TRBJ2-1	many	TGTGCCAGTAGTATCCTCGCGGGAGGGCCCACTGTCTTC	CASSILAGGPTVF
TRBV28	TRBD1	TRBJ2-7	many	TGTGCCAGCAGTTCCTCGGGACAGGACTCCTACGAGCAGTACTTC	CASSSSGQDSYEQYF
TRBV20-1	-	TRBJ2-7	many	TGCAGACCACAAACCTTAACAGGGCAAGGAGGGGCGGAGGAGCAGTACTTC	CRPQTLTGQGGAEEQYF
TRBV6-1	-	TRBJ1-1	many	TGTGCCAGCAGTCACCGCCCGGGACAAGGGGGACGCGCTGAAGCTTTCTTT	CASSHRPGQGGRAEAFF
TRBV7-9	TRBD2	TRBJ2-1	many	TGTGCCAGCAGCCCCCCCTATGTGCCTAGCGGATACAATGAGCAGTTCTTC	CASSPPYVPSGYNEQFF
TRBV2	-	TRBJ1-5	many	TGTGCCAGCAAGGGGTCCGCTAATCAGCCCCAGCATTTT	CASKGSANQPQHF
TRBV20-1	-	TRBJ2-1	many	TGCAGTGCTCTAAAGAGCGGCAATGAGCAGTTCTTC	CSALKSGNEQFF
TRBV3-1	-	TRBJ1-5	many	TGTGCCAGCAGCCAAGGCTCGGACAGATATCAGCCCCAGCATTTT	CASSQGSDRYQPQHF
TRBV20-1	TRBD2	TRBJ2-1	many	TGCAGTGCTCGCATCCGGACTAGCGGGATTATAAATGAGCAGTTCTTC	CSARIRTSGIINEQFF